This T cell receptor (beta chain) was retrieved from a study of T cells expressing NK-cell markers. Study at large: All TCR beta repertoires analysed originated from sorted CD3+CD56+NKG2C+, CD3+CD56+NKG2C- and CD3+CD56-NKG2C+ T cells. Out of eight donors sequenced, seven tested HCMV-seropositive and the remaining one seronegative.

This CDR3 is built from 15 residues. Germline CDR1 reads SGHTA; CDR2 reads FQGNSA. From its re-call of the 5' RACE reads, TCRdb lists each CDR3 protein once, without DNA. The sample has over 150,000 distinct CDR3 sequences; the top ten hold 37%. The sequencing sample was made of blood T cells: a sorted CD56 or NKG2C T cell subset, CD4+ or CD8+ T cells, or bulk PBMC T cells (not recorded which). The source is a woman between 50 and 59 years old in good health. V usage is TRBV7-2 and J usage is TRBJ1-5; TCRdb selects TRBD1, and the lack of DNA leaves this call unchecked. The CDR3 sequence is CASSIHTGGNQPQHF.